The 23 T cell receptor beta chains listed next were all sequenced from one sample in a study of beta chain features in type 1 diabetes. What was sequenced were expressed TCRB transcripts, since all of the isolated RNA had been reverse transcribed. Repertoires were generated with immunoSEQ multiplex PCR, while TCRdb's copy carries only in-frame clones and drops some. The sample gives over 700,000 clones, roughly 15% of which show up once; 0.023% is in the top ten. Source material: naive CD4+ T cells from blood. These receptors all come from a young woman in good health.

The rearrangement links TRBV9 to TRBJ2-7; D may correspond to TRBD1 or TRBD2 (5 bases each). The V and J ends lost 4 bases and 6 bases respectively, with 29 bases between them. CDR3 length equals 18 residues. Germline V gene data show CDR1 as SGDLS and CDR2 as YYNGEE. CDR3 protein: CASSTRAGGRDDSGEQYF. CDR3 sequence (DNA): TGTGCCAGCAGCACGCGAGCCGGTGGACGGGACGACTCTGGCGAGCAGTACTTC.

This clone was seen more than once but under ten times. The chain couples TRBV4-2 to TRBJ2-6; D possibly corresponds to TRBD2 (5 bases). The CDR3 has 16 residues. The V gene lost 0 bases and the J gene lost 2 bases, with 8 bases spanning the gap. The germline V gene has CDR1 LGHNA and CDR2 YNFKEQ. The CDR3 nucleotides are TGTGCCAGCAGCCAAGAATGGGGAGCTGGGGCCAACGTCCTGACTTTC. Its translation: CASSQEWGAGANVLTF.

This clone occurred a few times. This chain connects TRBV18 to TRBJ2-7, with 8 bases fitting TRBD1. Germline loops: CDR1 KGHSH, CDR2 LQKENI. The CDR3 totals 14 residues. After removal of 3 bases from V and 5 bases from J, the junction contained 6 bases not matched to a gene. CDR3 in amino acids: CASSPLTGDDEQYF. The CDR3 nucleotides are TGTGCCAGCTCACCCCTGACAGGGGACGACGAGCAGTACTTC.

This clone was counted between two and nine times. The chain links TRBV19 to TRBJ2-1; D is uncertain. This CDR3 contains 13 residues. Trimming cost V 3 bases and J 3 bases, with 6 bases left between them. CDR1 and CDR2 from the germline V gene are LNHDA and SQIVND (reference sequence). CDR3 nucleotides: TGTGCCAGTAGTATTATCAGCTACAATGAGCAGTTCTTC. It is translated as CASSIISYNEQFF.

This clone was picked up one time. At one end, the junction sequence differs from germline, possibly due to a read error. CDR3 DNA sequence: TGTGCCAGTAGTATCGCGGGGGGGACCGACACTGGAGCTTTCTTT. This sequence encodes CASSIAGGTDTGAFF. The chain uses TRBV19 and TRBJ1-1, with D possibly being TRBD1 (5 bases). The V gene's germline CDR1 is LNHDA and CDR2 SQIVND (reference sequence). This CDR3 is built from 15 residues.

The chain employs TRBV27 and TRBJ2-2, with 8 bases identical to TRBD2. Germline V gene data show CDR1 as MNHEY and CDR2 as SMNVEV (reference sequence). The CDR3 consists of 15 residues. The ends lost 4 bases at V and 6 bases at J; junction bases unmatched: 7. CDR3 nucleotide sequence: TGTGCCAGCAGTTCCGGGAGGGCCCTCGCCGGGGAGCTGTTTTTT. This translates into CASSSGRALAGELFF.

J is TRBJ1-1 and V is TRBV27; D unresolved. The CDR3 has 13 residues. CDR1 is MNHEY, CDR2 SMNVEV, per germline (reference sequence). Trimming cost V 6 bases and J 6 bases, with 14 bases left between them. DNA for the CDR3: TGTGCCAGCAGCCTAGGGAAGACGGCTGAAGCTTTCTTT. Its protein is CASSLGKTAEAFF.

This clone was observed many times. The gene calls are TRBV13 and TRBJ2-2, with D unresolved. CDR1 is PRHDT and CDR2 is FYEKMQ in the germline V gene (reference sequence). The V and J ends lost 8 bases and 7 bases respectively, with 14 bases between them. The CDR3 extends over 13 amino acids. CDR3 DNA: TGTGCCAGCTCCTTCCGTCCGGGCGGGGAGCTGTTTTTT. This translates into CASSFRPGGELFF.

The V call is TRBV7-2, the J call TRBJ2-3; D gene unclear. V gave up 2 bases and J gave up 0 bases, with 9 bases separating them. The CDR3 covers 15 residues. Germline CDR1 and CDR2: SGHTA and FQGNSA. For the CDR3, the DNA is TGTGCCAGCAGCTTATCGTACCGGAGCACAGATACGCAGTATTTT. Translated: CASSLSYRSTDTQYF.

This clone has only a few counts. J is TRBJ2-5 and V is TRBV5-8, with 11 bases identical to TRBD2. The V and J ends lost 2 bases and 1 base, in that order; junction bases with no gene match: 13. The V gene's germline CDR1 is SGHTS and CDR2 YDEGEE. CDR3 length: 19 amino acids. CDR3 coding DNA: TGTGCCAGCAGCTTCGCCCTAGGAACTAGCGGGAGCTTCCAAGAGACCCAGTACTTC. It is translated as CASSFALGTSGSFQETQYF.

This sequence joins TRBV11-2 and TRBJ2-5; 7 nucleotides agree with TRBD2. V dropped 1 base and J dropped 5; count of bases not matched to a gene: 4. The CDR3 covers 14 residues. CDR1 and CDR2 from the germline V gene are SGHAT and FQNNGV. In DNA form, the CDR3 reads TGTGCCAGCAGCTTAGGACGGGAGGCCGAGACCCAGTACTTC. It codes for CASSLGREAETQYF.

This clone has just a few counts. This chain connects TRBV28 to TRBJ1-1; 9 bases are shared with TRBD1. The germline gives CDR1 MDHEN, CDR2 SYDVKM. This CDR3 comprises 13 residues. With 7 bases clipped from V and 5 bases from J, the junction kept 5 bases outside the gene matches. CDR3 amino acids: CASIGTGSTEAFF. The CDR3 DNA follows: TGTGCCAGCATCGGGACAGGGAGTACTGAAGCTTTCTTT.

This clone was found a few times. This chain uses TRBV6-5 with TRBJ2-1, with D maybe TRBD1 (6 bases). CDR1 and CDR2 from the germline V gene are MNHEY and SVGAGI. Trimming removed 4 bases from V and 8 bases from J, with 15 bases in between. The CDR3 sequence is 14 residues long. Here the CDR3 DNA reads TGTGCCAGCAGTTCACAGGGACCTTTGGATGAGCAGTTCTTC. Amino acid sequence: CASSSQGPLDEQFF.

The chain links TRBV2 to TRBJ2-1, with TRBD2 identical over 8 bases. CDR3 length: 17 amino acids. Losses at the gene ends were 0 bases for V and 3 bases for J; bases not matched to a gene: 7. Germline CDR1 reads SNHLY; CDR2 reads FYNNEI. CDR3 sequence: CASSEAGGRPVYNEQFF. In DNA form, the CDR3 reads TGTGCCAGCAGTGAAGCGGGCGGGAGGCCTGTCTACAATGAGCAGTTCTTC.

In its sample, this clone was seen a few times. This chain links TRBV9 with TRBJ2-1; 7 positions match TRBD2. CDR3 length equals 17 residues. With V trimmed by 0 bases and J by 3 bases, 9 bases remained unmatched. The germline V gene encodes CDR1 SGDLS and CDR2 YYNGEE. CDR3 sequence reads: CASSVGAVIAGYNEQFF. CDR3 coding DNA: TGTGCCAGCAGCGTAGGGGCGGTGATAGCGGGCTACAATGAGCAGTTCTTC. Combining the CDR3 with reference TRBV9 and TRBJ2-1 gives the whole variable domain DSGVTQTPKHLITATGQRVTLRCSPRSGDLSVYWYQQSLDQGLQFLIQYYNGEERAKGNILERFSAQQFPDLHSELNLSSLELGDSALYFCASSVGAVIAGYNEQFFGPGTRLTVL.

A few counts support this clone. The chain has TRBV15 and TRBJ2-7, with D perhaps TRBD2 (6 bases). This CDR3 has 15 amino acids. V lost 3 bases and J 7 bases, leaving 19 bases between the germline ends. From germline, CDR1 is LNHNV and CDR2 YYDKDF (reference sequence). Here the CDR3 reads CATSRAGSGVWEQYF. The CDR3 nucleotides read TGTGCCACCAGCAGGGCCGGGAGCGGAGTGTGGGAGCAGTACTTC. Full variable domain (missing parts from reference TRBV15 and TRBJ2-7): DAMVIQNPRYQVTQFGKPVTLSCSQTLNHNVMYWYQQKSSQAPKLLFHYYDKDFNNEADTPDNFQSRRPNTSFCFLDIRSPGLGDTAMYLCATSRAGSGVWEQYFGPGTRLTVT.

This sequence joins TRBV18 and TRBJ1-2; weak D call: TRBD1 (6 bases). V lost 6 bases and J 4 bases, leaving 18 bases between the germline ends. The CDR3 spans 15 residues. Germline CDR1 reads KGHSH; CDR2 reads LQKENI. In DNA, the CDR3 is TGTGCCAGCTCGCCCCAGAGGGACACTCTCTATGGCTACACCTTC. Translation gives CASSPQRDTLYGYTF.

J is TRBJ1-2 and V is TRBV28; D might be TRBD1 (5 bases). Germline-derived CDR1 and CDR2 are MDHEN and SYDVKM. V lost 6 bases and J lost 4, with 15 bases in between. This CDR3 comprises 14 residues. The DNA of the CDR3 is TGTGCCAGCAGCCGACAGAGCGTAAGCTATGGCTACACCTTC. This encodes CASSRQSVSYGYTF.

This sequence joins TRBV6-5 and TRBJ2-7; no clear D. V was pared by 0 bases and J by 2 bases, with 8 bases between. CDR3 length equals 14 residues. Germline V gives CDR1 MNHEY, CDR2 SVGAGI. The chain's CDR3 is CASSYSGAPYEQYF. CDR3 DNA sequence: TGTGCCAGCAGTTACTCGGGCGCACCCTACGAGCAGTACTTC.

This clone came up a few times. The V call is TRBV5-5, the J call TRBJ2-3; no clear D. This CDR3 is built from 13 residues. V was clipped by 0 bases and J by 0 bases, with 2 bases between them. Looked up from germline, CDR1 is SGHKS and CDR2 is YYEKEE (reference sequence). The CDR3 spells CASSLASTDTQYF. DNA of the CDR3: TGTGCCAGCAGCTTGGCTAGCACAGATACGCAGTATTTT.

J is TRBJ2-1 and V is TRBV7-8, with TRBD1 as a possible D gene (5 bases). V was cut by 5 bases and J by 10 bases, with 12 bases left in between. The germline V gene has CDR1 SGHVS and CDR2 FQNEAQ. The CDR3 has 12 amino acids. The DNA for the CDR3 is TGTGCCAGCAGCCCATATAGGGGCGAGCAGTTCTTC. Amino acid sequence: CASSPYRGEQFF.

This clone has just a few counts. V gene TRBV6-6 combines with J gene TRBJ2-2; D gene uncertain. CDR3 size: 15 residues. V shed 0 bases and J shed 9 bases, with 14 bases lying between them. From germline, CDR1 is MNHNY and CDR2 SVGAGI (reference sequence). CDR3 protein: CASSYSREGWRELFF. The CDR3 nucleotides read TGTGCCAGCAGTTACTCGAGAGAAGGGTGGCGGGAGCTGTTTTTT.

The chain joins TRBV7-2 to TRBJ2-7; D may be TRBD1 or TRBD2 (5 bases each). V lost 0 bases and J lost 0, with 9 bases in between. This CDR3 spans 15 amino acids. CDR1 is SGHTA, CDR2 FQGNSA, per germline. The CDR3 loop is CASSLAGTISYEQYF. CDR3 nucleotide sequence: TGTGCCAGCAGCTTAGCGGGGACGATCTCCTACGAGCAGTACTTC.